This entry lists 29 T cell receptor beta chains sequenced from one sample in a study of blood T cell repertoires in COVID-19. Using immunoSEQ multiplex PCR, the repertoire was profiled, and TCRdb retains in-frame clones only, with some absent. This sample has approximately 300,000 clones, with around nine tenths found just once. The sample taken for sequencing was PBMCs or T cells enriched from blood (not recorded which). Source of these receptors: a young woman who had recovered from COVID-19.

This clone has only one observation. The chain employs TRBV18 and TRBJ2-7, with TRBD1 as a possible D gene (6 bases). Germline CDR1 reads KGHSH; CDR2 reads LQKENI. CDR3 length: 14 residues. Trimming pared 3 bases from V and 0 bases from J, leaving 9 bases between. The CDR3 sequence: CASSPRQDSYEQYF. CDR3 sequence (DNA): TGTGCCAGCTCACCCCGACAGGACTCCTACGAGCAGTACTTC.

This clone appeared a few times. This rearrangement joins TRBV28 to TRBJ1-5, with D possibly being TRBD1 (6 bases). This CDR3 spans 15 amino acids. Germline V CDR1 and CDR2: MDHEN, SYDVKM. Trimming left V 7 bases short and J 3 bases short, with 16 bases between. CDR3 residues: CASMVLPGVNQPQHF. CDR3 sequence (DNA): TGTGCCAGCATGGTCCTCCCAGGGGTCAATCAGCCCCAGCATTTT.

CDR3 DNA sequence: TGTGCCAGCAGCGACACAGGGTTTGGAAACACCATATATTTT. It specifies CASSDTGFGNTIYF. V and J are TRBV5-5 and TRBJ1-3, with D maybe TRBD1 (6 bases). The CDR3 is 14 residues long. V dropped 4 bases and J dropped 3 bases, with 11 bases sitting between them. The V gene's germline CDR1 is SGHKS and CDR2 YYEKEE (reference sequence).

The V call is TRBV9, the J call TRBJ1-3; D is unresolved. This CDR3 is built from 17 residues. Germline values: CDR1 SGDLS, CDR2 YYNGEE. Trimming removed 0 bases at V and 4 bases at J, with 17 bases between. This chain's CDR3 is CASSVDPLGEEGNTIYF. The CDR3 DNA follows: TGTGCCAGCAGCGTAGATCCCCTCGGCGAGGAAGGAAACACCATATATTTT.

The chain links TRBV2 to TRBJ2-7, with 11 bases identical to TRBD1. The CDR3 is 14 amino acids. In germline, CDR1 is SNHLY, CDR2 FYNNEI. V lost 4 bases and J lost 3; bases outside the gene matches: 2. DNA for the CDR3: TGTGCCAGCAGTGTGGGGACAGGGGGCTACGAGCAGTACTTC. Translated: CASSVGTGGYEQYF. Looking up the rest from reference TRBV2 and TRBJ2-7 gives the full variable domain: EPEVTQTPSHQVTQMGQEVILRCVPISNHLYFYWYRQILGQKVEFLVSFYNNEISEKSEIFDDQFSVERPDGSNFTLKIRSTKLEDSAMYFCASSVGTGGYEQYFGPGTRLTVT.

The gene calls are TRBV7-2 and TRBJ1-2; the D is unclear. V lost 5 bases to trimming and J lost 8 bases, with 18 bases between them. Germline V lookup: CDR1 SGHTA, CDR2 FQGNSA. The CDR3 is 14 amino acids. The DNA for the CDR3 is TGTGCCAGCAGCCCCGGGATCTCCGGAGGGGGCTACACCTTC. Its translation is CASSPGISGGGYTF.

The CDR3 DNA sequence: TGTGCCAGCAGTAGAGGCAGGGGGTACTCTAACTATGGCTACACCTTC. Protein: CASSRGRGYSNYGYTF. The rearrangement links TRBV28 to TRBJ1-2, with 7 bases lining up with TRBD1. CDR3 length: 16 amino acids. Germline CDR1 reads MDHEN; CDR2 reads SYDVKM. J gave up 0 bases and V 5 bases, and 9 bases lay outside the gene matches.

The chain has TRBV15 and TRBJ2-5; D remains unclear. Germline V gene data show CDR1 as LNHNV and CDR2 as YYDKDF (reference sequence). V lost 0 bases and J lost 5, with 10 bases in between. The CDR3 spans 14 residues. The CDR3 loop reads CATSREQWSETQYF. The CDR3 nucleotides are TGTGCCACCAGCAGAGAACAGTGGTCGGAGACCCAGTACTTC.

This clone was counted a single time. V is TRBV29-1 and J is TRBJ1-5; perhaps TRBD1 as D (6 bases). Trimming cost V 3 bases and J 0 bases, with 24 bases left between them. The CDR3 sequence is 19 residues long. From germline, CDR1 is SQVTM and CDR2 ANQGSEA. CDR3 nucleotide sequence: TGCAGCGTTGATGGGAGAGGCAGGGGAGTTCCTTATAGCAATCAGCCCCAGCATTTT. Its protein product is CSVDGRGRGVPYSNQPQHF. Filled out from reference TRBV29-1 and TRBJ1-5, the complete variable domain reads SAVISQKPSRDICQRGTSLTIQCQVDSQVTMMFWYRQQPGQSLTLIATANQGSEATYESGFVIDKFPISRPNLTFSTLTVSNMSPEDSSIYLCSVDGRGRGVPYSNQPQHFGDGTRLSIL.

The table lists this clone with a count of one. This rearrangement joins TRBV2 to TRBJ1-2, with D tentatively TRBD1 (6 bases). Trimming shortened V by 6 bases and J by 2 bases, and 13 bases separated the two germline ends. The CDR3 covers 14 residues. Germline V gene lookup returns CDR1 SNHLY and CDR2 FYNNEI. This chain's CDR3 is CASRVTGSNYGYTF. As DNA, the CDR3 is TGTGCCAGCAGGGTGACAGGTTCCAACTATGGCTACACCTTC.

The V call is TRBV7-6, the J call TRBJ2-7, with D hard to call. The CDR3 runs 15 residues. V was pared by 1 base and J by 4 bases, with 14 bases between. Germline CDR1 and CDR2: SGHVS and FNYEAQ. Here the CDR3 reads CASSLGAKGPYEQYF. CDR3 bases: TGTGCCAGCAGCTTAGGGGCTAAAGGCCCTTACGAGCAGTACTTC.

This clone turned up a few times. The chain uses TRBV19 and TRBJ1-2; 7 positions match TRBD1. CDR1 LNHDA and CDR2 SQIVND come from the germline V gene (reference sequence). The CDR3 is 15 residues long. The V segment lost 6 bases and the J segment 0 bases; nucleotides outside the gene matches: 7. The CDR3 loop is CASRIGTVANYGYTF. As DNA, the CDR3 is TGTGCCAGTAGAATTGGGACAGTAGCTAACTATGGCTACACCTTC.

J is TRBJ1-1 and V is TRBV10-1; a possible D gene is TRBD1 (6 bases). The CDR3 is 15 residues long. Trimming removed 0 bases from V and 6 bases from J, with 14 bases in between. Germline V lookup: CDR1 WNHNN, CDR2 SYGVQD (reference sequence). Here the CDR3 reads CASSESNAGQSEAFF. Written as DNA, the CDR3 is TGCGCCAGCAGTGAGTCGAATGCCGGACAGTCTGAAGCTTTCTTT.

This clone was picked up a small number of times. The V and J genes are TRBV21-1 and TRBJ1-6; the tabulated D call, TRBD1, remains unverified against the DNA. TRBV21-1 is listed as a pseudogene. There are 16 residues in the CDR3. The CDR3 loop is CASSKVVRTANSPLHF. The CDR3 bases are TGTGCCAGCAGCAAAGTAGTGCGGACAGCGAATTCACCCCTCCACTTT.

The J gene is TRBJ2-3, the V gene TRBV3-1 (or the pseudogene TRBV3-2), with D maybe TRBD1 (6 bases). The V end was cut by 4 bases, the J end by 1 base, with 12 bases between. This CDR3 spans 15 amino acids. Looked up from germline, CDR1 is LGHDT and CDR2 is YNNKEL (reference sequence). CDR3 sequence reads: CASSPQGFGTDTQYF. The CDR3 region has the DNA TGTGCCAGCAGCCCACAGGGTTTCGGCACAGATACGCAGTATTTT.

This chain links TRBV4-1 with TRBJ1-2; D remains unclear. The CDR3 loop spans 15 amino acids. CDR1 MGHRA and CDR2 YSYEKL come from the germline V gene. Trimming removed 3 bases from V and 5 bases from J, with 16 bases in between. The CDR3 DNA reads TGCGCCAGCAGCCAGGCTGGTTCTTTTATGTATGGCTACACCTTC. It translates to CASSQAGSFMYGYTF.

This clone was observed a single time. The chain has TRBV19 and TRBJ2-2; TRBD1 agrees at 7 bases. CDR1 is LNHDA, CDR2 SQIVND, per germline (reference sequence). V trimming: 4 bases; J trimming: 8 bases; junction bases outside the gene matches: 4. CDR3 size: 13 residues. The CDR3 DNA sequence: TGTGCCAGTAGTACCACCAGGGGGGGGGAGCTGTTTTTT. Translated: CASSTTRGGELFF.

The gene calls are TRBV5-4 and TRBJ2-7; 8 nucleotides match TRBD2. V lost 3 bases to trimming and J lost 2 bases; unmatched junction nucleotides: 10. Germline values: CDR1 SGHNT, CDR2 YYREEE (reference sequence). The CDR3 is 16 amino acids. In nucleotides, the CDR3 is TGTGCCAGCAGCTACTACGGGACTAGTGTTCCCTACGAGCAGTACTTC. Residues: CASSYYGTSVPYEQYF.

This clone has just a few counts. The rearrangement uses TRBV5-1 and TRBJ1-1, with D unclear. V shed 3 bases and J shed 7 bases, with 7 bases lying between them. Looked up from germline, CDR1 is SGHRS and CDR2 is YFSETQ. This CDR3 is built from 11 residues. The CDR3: CASSWGDEAFF. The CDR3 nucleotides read TGCGCCAGCAGCTGGGGAGATGAAGCTTTCTTT.

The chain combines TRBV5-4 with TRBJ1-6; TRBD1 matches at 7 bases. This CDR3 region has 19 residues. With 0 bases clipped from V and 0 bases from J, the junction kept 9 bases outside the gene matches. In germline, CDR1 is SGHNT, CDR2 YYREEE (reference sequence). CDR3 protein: CASSLAGAGGSSYNSPLHF. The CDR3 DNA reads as TGTGCCAGCAGCTTGGCAGGGGCAGGGGGAAGCTCCTATAATTCACCCCTCCACTTT.

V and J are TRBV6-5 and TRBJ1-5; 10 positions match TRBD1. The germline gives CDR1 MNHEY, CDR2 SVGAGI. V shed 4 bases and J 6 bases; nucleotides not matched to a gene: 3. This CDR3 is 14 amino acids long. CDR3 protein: CASSSTGGTQPQHF. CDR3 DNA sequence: TGTGCCAGCAGTTCGACAGGGGGCACTCAGCCCCAGCATTTT.

As DNA, the CDR3 is TGTGCCAGCAGTTTGGTAGCGGGTCGGGGTACGCAGTATTTT. Its protein product is CASSLVAGRGTQYF. The chain employs TRBV28 and TRBJ2-3, with 7 positions matching TRBD2. Germline CDR1 MDHEN, CDR2 SYDVKM. The length of the CDR3 is 14 residues. Trimming removed 3 bases from V and 8 bases from J; junction bases left unmatched: 8.

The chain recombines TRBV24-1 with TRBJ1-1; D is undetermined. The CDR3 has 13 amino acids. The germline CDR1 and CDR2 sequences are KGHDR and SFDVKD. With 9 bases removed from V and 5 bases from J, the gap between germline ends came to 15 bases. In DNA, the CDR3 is TGTGCCACCGTCGAGGTTGAGGGAACTGAAGCTTTCTTT. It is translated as CATVEVEGTEAFF.

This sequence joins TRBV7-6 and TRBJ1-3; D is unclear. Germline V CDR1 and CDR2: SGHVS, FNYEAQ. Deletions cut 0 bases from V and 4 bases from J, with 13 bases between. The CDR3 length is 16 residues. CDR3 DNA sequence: TGTGCCAGCAGCTTAGCGCCTGGGAGGGTAGGAAACACCATATATTTT. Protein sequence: CASSLAPGRVGNTIYF.

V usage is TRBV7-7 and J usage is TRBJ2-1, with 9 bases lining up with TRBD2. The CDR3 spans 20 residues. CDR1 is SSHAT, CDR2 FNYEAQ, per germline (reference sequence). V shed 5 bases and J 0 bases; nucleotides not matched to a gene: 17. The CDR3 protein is CASSPLAGEGFTSSYNEQFF. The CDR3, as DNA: TGTGCCAGCAGCCCATTAGCGGGAGAAGGGTTCACGAGCTCCTACAATGAGCAGTTCTTC.

The CDR3 DNA sequence: TGTGCCAGCAGCCCTTCGGTGAGCAATCAGCCCCAGCATTTT. Protein product: CASSPSVSNQPQHF. The chain combines TRBV3-1 (or the pseudogene TRBV3-2) with TRBJ1-5; D is ambiguous. The CDR3 contains 14 residues. V lost 4 bases and J lost 1, with 8 bases in between. Germline V gene lookup returns CDR1 LGHDT and CDR2 YNNKEL (reference sequence).

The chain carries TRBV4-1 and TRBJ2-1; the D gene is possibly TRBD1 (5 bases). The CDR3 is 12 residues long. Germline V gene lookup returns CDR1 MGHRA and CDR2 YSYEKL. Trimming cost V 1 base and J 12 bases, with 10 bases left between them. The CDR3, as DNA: TGCGCCAGCAGCCAAGTAGGGGTAGGGCAGTTCTTC. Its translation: CASSQVGVGQFF.

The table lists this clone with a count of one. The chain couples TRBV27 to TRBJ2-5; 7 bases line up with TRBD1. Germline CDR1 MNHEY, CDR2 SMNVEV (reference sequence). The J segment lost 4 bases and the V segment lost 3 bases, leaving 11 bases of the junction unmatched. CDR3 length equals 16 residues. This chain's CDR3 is CASSFSLQGFRETQYF. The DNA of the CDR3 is TGTGCCAGCAGTTTTTCTCTACAGGGGTTCCGAGAGACCCAGTACTTC.

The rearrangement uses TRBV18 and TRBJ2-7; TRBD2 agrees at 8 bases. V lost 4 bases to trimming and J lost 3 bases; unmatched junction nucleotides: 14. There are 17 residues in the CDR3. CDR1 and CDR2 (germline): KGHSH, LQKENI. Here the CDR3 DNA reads TGTGCCAGCTCACGGCCCGGGGTAGCGGGGACGAACTACGAGCAGTACTTC. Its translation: CASSRPGVAGTNYEQYF.